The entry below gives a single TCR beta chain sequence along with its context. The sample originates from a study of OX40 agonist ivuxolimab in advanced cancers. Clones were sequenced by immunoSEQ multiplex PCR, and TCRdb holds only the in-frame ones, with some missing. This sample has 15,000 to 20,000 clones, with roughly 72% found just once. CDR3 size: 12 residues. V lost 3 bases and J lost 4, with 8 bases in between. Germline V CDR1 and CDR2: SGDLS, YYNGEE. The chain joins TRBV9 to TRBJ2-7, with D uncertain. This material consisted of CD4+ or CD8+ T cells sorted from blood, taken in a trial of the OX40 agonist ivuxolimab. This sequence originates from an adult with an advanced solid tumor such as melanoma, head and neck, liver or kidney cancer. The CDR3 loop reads CASSAREYEQYF. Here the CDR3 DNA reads TGTGCCAGCAGCGCCCGCGAATACGAGCAGTACTTC. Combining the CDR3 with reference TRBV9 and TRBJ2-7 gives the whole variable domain DSGVTQTPKHLITATGQRVTLRCSPRSGDLSVYWYQQSLDQGLQFLIQYYNGEERAKGNILERFSAQQFPDLHSELNLSSLELGDSALYFCASSAREYEQYFGPGTRLTVT.